Below are 15 T cell receptor beta chains sequenced from a single sample in a study of blood T cell repertoires in COVID-19. The protocol was immunoSEQ multiplex PCR, while the TCRdb copy is restricted to in-frame clones and leaves out a portion. This table holds about 310,000 clones, 80% to 90% found once. Source material: PBMCs or T cells enriched from blood (not recorded which). These receptors all stem from a man aged 25 to 40 who had recovered from COVID-19.

This chain connects TRBV6-5 to TRBJ1-4, with D tentatively TRBD1 (6 bases). The CDR3 length is 14 residues. CDR1 is MNHEY and CDR2 is SVGAGI in the germline V gene. Trimming left V 2 bases short and J 8 bases short, with 12 bases between. The CDR3 here is CASSYGGQREKLFF. As DNA, the CDR3 is TGTGCCAGCAGTTACGGTGGACAGCGAGAAAAACTGTTTTTT.

The J gene is TRBJ1-2, the V gene TRBV16, with TRBD1 matching 9 bases. The CDR3 is 15 amino acids. After removal of 1 base from V and 6 bases from J, the junction contained 6 bases not matched to a gene. The germline CDR1 and CDR2 sequences are KGHSY and FQNENV. The CDR3 protein is CASSQWERDRDGYTF. In nucleotides, the CDR3 is TGTGCCAGCAGCCAATGGGAGCGGGACAGGGATGGCTACACCTTC. Variable domain in full (rest from reference TRBV16 and TRBJ1-2): GEEVAQTPKHLVRGEGQKAKLYCAPIKGHSYVFWYQQVLKNEFKFLISFQNENVFDETGMPKERFSAKCLPNSPCSLEIQATKLEDSAVYFCASSQWERDRDGYTFGSGTRLTVV.

This chain joins TRBV19 and TRBJ1-2, with TRBD1 as a possible D gene (5 bases). CDR3 size: 13 residues. Germline V gene data show CDR1 as LNHDA and CDR2 as SQIVND (reference sequence). Trimming shortened V by 5 bases and J by 8 bases, and 15 bases separated the two germline ends. The CDR3 protein is CASSPWGLGGYTF. In DNA, the CDR3 is TGTGCCAGTAGTCCCTGGGGACTCGGAGGCTACACCTTC.

The chain is built from TRBV6-5 and TRBJ1-1; D remains ambiguous. CDR1 is MNHEY, CDR2 SVGAGI, per germline. The CDR3 consists of 13 residues. Trimming cost V 0 bases and J 4 bases, with 6 bases left between them. The CDR3 nucleotides are TGTGCCAGCAGTTACTCTTGGGCCACTGAAGCTTTCTTT. Translating it yields CASSYSWATEAFF.

The chain uses TRBV19 and TRBJ2-7; tentatively, D is TRBD1 (7 bases). Between the trimmed V and J ends, which lost 3 bases and 4 bases, there was a span of 13 bases. The CDR3 totals 14 residues. In germline, CDR1 is LNHDA, CDR2 SQIVND (reference sequence). The CDR3 reads CASSIVQGGYEQYF. The DNA for the CDR3 is TGTGCCAGTAGTATTGTCCAGGGGGGATACGAGCAGTACTTC.

V and J are TRBV5-4 and TRBJ2-1; 9 nucleotides align to TRBD2. The J segment lost 4 bases and the V segment lost 4 bases, leaving 6 bases of the junction unmatched. The CDR3 is 15 amino acids. CDR1 and CDR2 from the germline V gene are SGHNT and YYREEE (reference sequence). CDR3 loop: CASSGRLAEYNEQFF. For the CDR3, the DNA is TGTGCCAGCAGCGGACGACTAGCGGAATACAATGAGCAGTTCTTC.

The chain uses TRBV6-5 and TRBJ1-2; 7 bases line up with TRBD1. V shed 2 bases and J 8 bases; nucleotides not matched to a gene: 8. Germline V gives CDR1 MNHEY, CDR2 SVGAGI. The CDR3 consists of 14 residues. The CDR3 here is CASSYEDRNKGYTF. CDR3 sequence (DNA): TGTGCCAGCAGTTACGAGGACAGGAACAAGGGCTACACCTTC.

This clone was picked up a small number of times. The genes are TRBV30 and TRBJ1-5; 8 nucleotides match TRBD1. After removal of 0 bases from V and 6 bases from J, the junction contained 10 bases not matched to a gene. CDR1 GTSNPN and CDR2 SVGIG come from the germline V gene (reference sequence). This CDR3 region has 16 residues. CDR3 coding DNA: TGTGCCTGGAGTGTACGCCCAGGGGGCTTTCTTCAGCCCCAGCATTTT. The encoded protein is CAWSVRPGGFLQPQHF.

The V call is TRBV20-1, the J call TRBJ2-1, with TRBD2 matching over 11 bases. Per the germline V gene, CDR1 is DFQATT and CDR2 is SNEGSKA (reference sequence). J was trimmed by 9 bases and V by 3 bases; bases with no gene match: 13. The CDR3 is 16 amino acids. The CDR3 protein is CSASHFSGGDYGEQFF. The CDR3 nucleotides read TGCAGTGCTAGTCATTTTAGCGGGGGGGATTACGGTGAGCAGTTCTTC.

V and J are TRBV11-2 and TRBJ1-1; the D gene is possibly TRBD1 (6 bases). Trimming shortened V by 3 bases and J by 0 bases, and 11 bases separated the two germline ends. CDR3 length: 15 residues. CDR1 and CDR2 from the germline V gene are SGHAT and FQNNGV. The CDR3 nucleotides are TGTGCCAGCAGCTTGACGACAGGAATGAACACTGAAGCTTTCTTT. This encodes CASSLTTGMNTEAFF.

This chain links TRBV4-2 with TRBJ2-5, with D unclear. V dropped 1 base and J dropped 5 bases, with 14 bases sitting between them. This CDR3 is 15 amino acids long. Germline V gives CDR1 LGHNA, CDR2 YNFKEQ. The CDR3 protein is CASSQAHSESETQYF. The CDR3 nucleotides read TGTGCCAGCAGCCAAGCTCATTCCGAGTCCGAGACCCAGTACTTC.

The chain couples TRBV7-9 to TRBJ1-5; 7 bases line up with TRBD1. This CDR3 comprises 18 residues. V dropped 1 base and J dropped 1; count of bases not matched to a gene: 10. Per the germline V gene, CDR1 is SEHNR and CDR2 is FQNEAQ (reference sequence). DNA for the CDR3: TGTGCCAGCAGCTTAGGACAGGGAAAAGCACTCAGCAATCAGCCCCAGCATTTT. This sequence encodes CASSLGQGKALSNQPQHF.

The genes are TRBV6-5 and TRBJ1-2, with 8 positions matching TRBD1. Looked up from germline, CDR1 is MNHEY and CDR2 is SVGAGI. The CDR3 runs 13 residues. The junction had 2 bases not matched to a gene; V was cut back by 6 bases and J by 2 bases. CDR3 in amino acids: CASRDRENYGYTF. The CDR3 DNA is TGTGCCAGCAGGGACAGGGAAAACTATGGCTACACCTTC.

This clone was observed once. The chain couples TRBV9 to TRBJ2-1; tentatively, D is TRBD2 (6 bases). Trimming left V 3 bases short and J 5 bases short, with 9 bases between. The CDR3 is 13 amino acids. Germline CDR1 reads SGDLS; CDR2 reads YYNGEE. In nucleotides, the CDR3 is TGTGCCAGCAGCGAGCGGGTCAACAATGAGCAGTTCTTC. Translation gives CASSERVNNEQFF. Full variable domain (remainder filled in from reference TRBV9 and TRBJ2-1): DSGVTQTPKHLITATGQRVTLRCSPRSGDLSVYWYQQSLDQGLQFLIQYYNGEERAKGNILERFSAQQFPDLHSELNLSSLELGDSALYFCASSERVNNEQFFGPGTRLTVL.

The V call is TRBV27, the J call TRBJ2-5, with unresolved D. CDR3 size: 12 residues. CDR1 is MNHEY, CDR2 SMNVEV, per germline (reference sequence). V dropped 8 bases and J dropped 4 bases, with 11 bases sitting between them. Here the CDR3 reads CASSHRRETQYF. Here the CDR3 DNA reads TGTGCCAGCTCCCACCGGAGAGAGACCCAGTACTTC.